The clone carrying this T cell receptor beta chain was observed a handful of times. Its matching antigen is unknown. These data belong to a study of T cell repertoires in cytomegalovirus infection. Study summary: In the study, CMV epitopes included recently identified HLA-C-restricted and well-studied HLA-B-restricted ones. CMV infection plus the matching HLA type was flagged by public TCR beta signatures.

General study findings and limits: CMV-specific HLA-C-restricted TCR beta clonotypes dominated the ex vivo response.

A single record per CDR3 protein comes from TCRdb applying MiXCR to the reads. The sample comprises under 130,000 distinct CDR3 sequences, roughly 41% of which are singletons, and approximately 74% rests with the top ten. The CDR3 consists of 14 residues. V was shortened by 0 bases and J by 7 bases, with 13 bases between the two germline ends. CDR1 is SGHNT and CDR2 is YYREEE in the germline V gene (reference sequence). The TCR originated in a human donor in good health (CMV status not recorded). Some clones in this sample may be carry-over from other donors' samples. Sequencing used CD8+ T cells from cultured PBMCs, obtained from culture after CMV antigen stimulation. This chain uses TRBV5-4 with TRBJ2-5, with D hard to call. CDR3 loop: CASSLAAELLTQYF. DNA for the CDR3: TGTGCCAGCAGCTTGGCGGCCGAGCTTCTGACCCAGTACTTC.